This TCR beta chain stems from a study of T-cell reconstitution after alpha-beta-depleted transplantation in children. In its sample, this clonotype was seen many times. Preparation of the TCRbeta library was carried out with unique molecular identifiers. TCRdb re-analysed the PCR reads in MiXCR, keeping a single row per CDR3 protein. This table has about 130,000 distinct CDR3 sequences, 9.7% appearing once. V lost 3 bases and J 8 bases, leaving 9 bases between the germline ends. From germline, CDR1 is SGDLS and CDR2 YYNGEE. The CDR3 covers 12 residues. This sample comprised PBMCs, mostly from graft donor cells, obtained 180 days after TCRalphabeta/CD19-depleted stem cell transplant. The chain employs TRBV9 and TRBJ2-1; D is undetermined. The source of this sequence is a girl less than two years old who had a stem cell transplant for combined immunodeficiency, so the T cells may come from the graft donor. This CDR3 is CASSAPRDEQFF. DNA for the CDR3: TGTGCCAGCAGCGCACCTAGGGATGAGCAGTTCTTC. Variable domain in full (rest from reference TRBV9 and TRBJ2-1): DSGVTQTPKHLITATGQRVTLRCSPRSGDLSVYWYQQSLDQGLQFLIQYYNGEERAKGNILERFSAQQFPDLHSELNLSSLELGDSALYFCASSAPRDEQFFGPGTRLTVL.